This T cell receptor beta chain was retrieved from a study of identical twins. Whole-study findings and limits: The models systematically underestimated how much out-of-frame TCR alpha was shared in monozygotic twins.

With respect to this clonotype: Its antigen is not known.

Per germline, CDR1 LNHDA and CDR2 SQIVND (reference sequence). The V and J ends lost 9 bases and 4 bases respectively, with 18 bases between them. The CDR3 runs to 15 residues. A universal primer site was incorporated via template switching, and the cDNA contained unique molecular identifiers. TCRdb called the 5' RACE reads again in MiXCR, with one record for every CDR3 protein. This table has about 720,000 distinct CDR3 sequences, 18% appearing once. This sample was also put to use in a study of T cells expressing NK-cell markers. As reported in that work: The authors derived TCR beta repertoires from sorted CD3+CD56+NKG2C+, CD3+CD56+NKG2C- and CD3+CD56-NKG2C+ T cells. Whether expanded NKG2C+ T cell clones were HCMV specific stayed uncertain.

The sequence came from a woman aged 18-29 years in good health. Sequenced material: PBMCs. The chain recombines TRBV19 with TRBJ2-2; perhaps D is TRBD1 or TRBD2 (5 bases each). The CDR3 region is CASTPEGQTTGELFF. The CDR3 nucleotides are TGTGCCAGCACTCCCGAGGGGCAGACCACCGGGGAGCTGTTTTTT.